The 14 T cell receptor beta chains reported below all come from one sample, sequenced in a study of T cells in Graves' hyperthyroidism and ophthalmopathy. The CDR3 regions of TCR beta were amplified from RNA transcripts. Carried out on the TCR CDR3, a first-round RT-PCR used the HTBI primer set. TCRdb re-analysed the multiplex PCR reads in MiXCR, keeping a single row per CDR3 protein. The sample carries over 250,000 distinct CDR3 sequences, 22% recorded once. Sample: blood. The receptors originated from a man aged 30 to 45 with Graves' ophthalmopathy.

The rearrangement joins TRBV4-2 to TRBJ1-2, with D possibly matching TRBD1 (5 bases). Germline V CDR1 and CDR2: LGHNA, YNFKEQ. The CDR3 runs to 13 residues. The germline V and J ends were trimmed by 1 base and 2 bases, with 5 bases remaining between them. The CDR3 here is CASSQGGNYGYTF. As DNA, the CDR3 is TGTGCCAGCAGCCAAGGGGGGAACTATGGCTACACCTTC.

This clonotype was detected many times. V and J are TRBV24-1 and TRBJ1-2; D is uncertain. V shed 2 bases and J shed 6 bases, with 9 bases lying between them. The germline V gene encodes CDR1 KGHDR and CDR2 SFDVKD. The CDR3 length is 13 residues. CDR3 protein: CATSDSGIDGYTF. The CDR3, as DNA: TGTGCCACCAGTGATTCCGGTATCGATGGCTACACCTTC.

This clonotype occurred a few times. This chain uses TRBV7-3 with TRBJ2-2; 16 bases agree with TRBD2. The CDR3 loop spans 17 amino acids. V shed 3 bases and J 5 bases; nucleotides not matched to a gene: 3. Per the germline V gene, CDR1 is SGHTA and CDR2 is FQGTGA. CDR3 region: CASSFPGLAGGTGELFF. CDR3 sequence (DNA): TGTGCCAGCAGCTTCCCGGGACTAGCGGGAGGGACCGGGGAGCTGTTTTTT.

The chain has TRBV7-9 and TRBJ1-4; D remains unclear. This CDR3 has 16 amino acids. Germline V gene lookup returns CDR1 SEHNR and CDR2 FQNEAQ (reference sequence). The V end was cut by 1 base, the J end by 7 bases, with 16 bases between. The DNA of the CDR3 is TGTGCCAGCAGCTTAGTACGTTCGGGCCCTAGTGAAAAACTGTTTTTT. Protein product: CASSLVRSGPSEKLFF.

This clonotype was seen many times. The chain uses TRBV28 and TRBJ2-1, with a tentative D call TRBD1 (6 bases). The V and J ends lost 10 bases and 0 bases respectively, with 16 bases between them. The germline V gene has CDR1 MDHEN and CDR2 SYDVKM. CDR3 length: 15 residues. As DNA, the CDR3 is TGTGCCACCTTTCCTCAGGGGTACTCCTACAATGAGCAGTTCTTC. This gives the protein CATFPQGYSYNEQFF.

The genes are TRBV6-1 and TRBJ1-2; no definite D call. Trimming stripped 2 bases from V and 4 bases from J, with 11 bases between. The CDR3 sequence is 14 residues long. From germline, CDR1 is MNHNS and CDR2 SASEGT. For the CDR3, the DNA is TGTGCCAGCAGTGAAAACCTCAAGGGCTATGGCTACACCTTC. As protein: CASSENLKGYGYTF.

The gene calls are TRBV18 and TRBJ1-2, with 12 bases that match TRBD1. With V trimmed by 0 bases and J by 7 bases, 3 bases remained unmatched. Germline V gene data show CDR1 as KGHSH and CDR2 as LQKENI. The CDR3 has 15 residues. CDR3 amino acids: CASSPPGTGGSGYTF. Here the CDR3 DNA reads TGTGCCAGCTCACCACCCGGGACAGGGGGCTCTGGCTACACCTTC.

This clonotype was counted ten times or more. J is TRBJ1-6 and V is TRBV5-6; 8 bases are shared with TRBD1. Germline CDR1 SGHDT, CDR2 YYEEEE. The length of the CDR3 is 17 residues. V shed 1 base and J 4 bases; nucleotides not matched to a gene: 7. The CDR3: CASSLYGTGRYNSPLHF. The CDR3 DNA follows: TGTGCCAGCAGCTTGTACGGGACAGGCCGATATAATTCACCCCTCCACTTT.

This clonotype showed up just a few times. The chain links TRBV30 to TRBJ1-6; D gene uncertain. CDR1 GTSNPN and CDR2 SVGIG come from the germline V gene (reference sequence). The CDR3 loop spans 16 amino acids. Trimming took 4 bases from V and 12 from J, leaving 25 bases between them. CDR3 DNA: TGTGCCTGGACCCTCGTCAGCAGCCCGAAAGGAGGACCCCTCCACTTT. Protein: CAWTLVSSPKGGPLHF.

V gene TRBV9 combines with J gene TRBJ1-1, with D possibly matching TRBD1 (5 bases). CDR1 is SGDLS and CDR2 is YYNGEE in the germline V gene. There are 12 residues in the CDR3. The V end lost 4 bases, the J end lost 3 bases, and 7 bases lay between the germline ends. The CDR3 reads CASSPGHTEAFF. The CDR3 DNA is TGTGCCAGCAGCCCGGGGCACACTGAAGCTTTCTTT.

As concerns this clonotype: A much larger clone lies one base from this, so it may be a read error. J is TRBJ2-1 and V is TRBV2, with 7 nucleotides matching TRBD1. Germline V gene data show CDR1 as SNHLY and CDR2 as FYNNEI. CDR3 length equals 13 residues. The CDR3 here is CANSQTGTSEQFF. CDR3 sequence (DNA): TGTGCCAACAGTCAGACAGGGACCTCGGAGCAGTTCTTC.

The chain carries TRBV27 and TRBJ1-2; no firm D call. The CDR3 is 14 residues long. The germline V and J ends were trimmed by 0 bases and 3 bases, with 8 bases remaining between them. Looked up from germline, CDR1 is MNHEY and CDR2 is SMNVEV (reference sequence). CDR3 region: CASSLSTADYGYTF. CDR3 nucleotides: TGTGCCAGCAGTTTATCTACAGCCGACTATGGCTACACCTTC.

The chain uses TRBV29-1 and TRBJ2-7, with a possible D match to TRBD2 (6 bases). The V gene's germline CDR1 is SQVTM and CDR2 ANQGSEA. The length of the CDR3 is 13 residues. The CDR3 coding sequence is TGCGCGCATAGCGGAGCTCGATCCTACGAGCAGTACTTC. It yields the protein CAHSGARSYEQYF.

This clonotype was detected many times. This chain uses TRBV28 with TRBJ1-3, with D tentatively TRBD1 (5 bases). V was shortened by 6 bases and J by 4 bases, with 16 bases between the two germline ends. The CDR3 has 15 amino acids. Germline V lookup: CDR1 MDHEN, CDR2 SYDVKM. The CDR3 bases are TGTGCCAGCAGGAAAAGCAGGGTGGCGGGAAACACCATATATTTT. Amino acid sequence: CASRKSRVAGNTIYF. The variable domain in full, completed from reference TRBV28 and TRBJ1-3, reads DVKVTQSSRYLVKRTGEKVFLECVQDMDHENMFWYRQDPGLGLRLIYFSYDVKMKEKGDIPEGYSVSREKKERFSLILESASTNQTSMYLCASRKSRVAGNTIYFGEGSWLTVV.